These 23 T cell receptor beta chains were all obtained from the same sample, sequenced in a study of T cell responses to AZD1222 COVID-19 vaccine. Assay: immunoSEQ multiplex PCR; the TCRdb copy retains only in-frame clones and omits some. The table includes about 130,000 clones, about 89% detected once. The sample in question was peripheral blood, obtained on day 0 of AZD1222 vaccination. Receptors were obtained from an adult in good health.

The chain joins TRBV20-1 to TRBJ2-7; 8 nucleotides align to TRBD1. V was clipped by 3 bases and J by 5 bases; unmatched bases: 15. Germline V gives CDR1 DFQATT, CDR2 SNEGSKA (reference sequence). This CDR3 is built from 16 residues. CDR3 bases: TGCAGTGCTAGTGAACGCAGGACAGGGCGAAGTGACGAGCAGTACTTC. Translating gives CSASERRTGRSDEQYF.

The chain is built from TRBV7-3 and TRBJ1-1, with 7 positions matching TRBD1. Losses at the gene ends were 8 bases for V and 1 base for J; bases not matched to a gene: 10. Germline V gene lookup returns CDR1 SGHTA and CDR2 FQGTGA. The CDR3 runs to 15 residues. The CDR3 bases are TGTGCCAGCGGGGAGGGGGCCCTTCAGAACACTGAAGCTTTCTTT. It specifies CASGEGALQNTEAFF.

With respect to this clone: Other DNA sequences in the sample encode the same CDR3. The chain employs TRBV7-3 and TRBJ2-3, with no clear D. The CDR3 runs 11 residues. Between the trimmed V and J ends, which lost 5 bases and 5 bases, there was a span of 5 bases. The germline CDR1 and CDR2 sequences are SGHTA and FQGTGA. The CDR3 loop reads CASSDRDTQYF. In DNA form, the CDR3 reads TGTGCCAGCAGCGATAGAGATACGCAGTATTTT.

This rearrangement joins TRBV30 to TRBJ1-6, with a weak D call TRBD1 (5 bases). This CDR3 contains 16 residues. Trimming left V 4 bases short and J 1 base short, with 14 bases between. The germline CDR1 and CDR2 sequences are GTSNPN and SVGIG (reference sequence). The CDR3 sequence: CAWMSGEWSYNSPLHF. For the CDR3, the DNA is TGTGCCTGGATGTCGGGGGAGTGGTCCTATAATTCACCCCTCCACTTT.

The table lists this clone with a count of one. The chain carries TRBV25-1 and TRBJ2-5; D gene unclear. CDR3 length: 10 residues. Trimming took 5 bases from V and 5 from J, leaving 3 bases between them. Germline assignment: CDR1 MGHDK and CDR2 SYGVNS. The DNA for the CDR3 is TGTGCCAGCAGTTGGGAGACCCAGTACTTC. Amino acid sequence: CASSWETQYF.

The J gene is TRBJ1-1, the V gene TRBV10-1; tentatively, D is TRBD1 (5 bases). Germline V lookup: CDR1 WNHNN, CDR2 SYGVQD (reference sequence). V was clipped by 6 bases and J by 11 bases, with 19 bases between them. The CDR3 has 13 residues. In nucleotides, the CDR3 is TGCGCCAGCAGACAAGTTAAACAGGATAGGGCTTTCTTT. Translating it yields CASRQVKQDRAFF.

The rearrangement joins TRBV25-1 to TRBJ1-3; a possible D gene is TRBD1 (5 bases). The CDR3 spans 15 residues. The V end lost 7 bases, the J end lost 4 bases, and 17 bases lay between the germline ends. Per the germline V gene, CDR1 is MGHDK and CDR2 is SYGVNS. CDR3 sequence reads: CASIATGFAGNTIYF. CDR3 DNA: TGTGCCAGCATCGCTACAGGTTTCGCCGGAAACACCATATATTTT. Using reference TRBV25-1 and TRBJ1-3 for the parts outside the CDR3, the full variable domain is EADIYQTPRYLVIGTGKKITLECSQTMGHDKMYWYQQDPGMELHLIHYSYGVNSTEKGDLSSESTVSRIRTEHFPLTLESARPSHTSQYLCASIATGFAGNTIYFGEGSWLTVV.

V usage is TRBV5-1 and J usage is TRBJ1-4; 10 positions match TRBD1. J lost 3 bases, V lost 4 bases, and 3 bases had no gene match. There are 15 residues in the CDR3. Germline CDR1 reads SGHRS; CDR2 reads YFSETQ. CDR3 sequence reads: CASSVTGGPNEKLFF. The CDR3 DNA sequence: TGCGCCAGCAGCGTGACAGGGGGCCCTAATGAAAAACTGTTTTTT.

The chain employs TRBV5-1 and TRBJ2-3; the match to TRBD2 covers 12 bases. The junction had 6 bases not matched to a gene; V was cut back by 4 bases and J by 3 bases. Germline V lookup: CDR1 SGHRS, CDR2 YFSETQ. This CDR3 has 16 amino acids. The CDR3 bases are TGCGCCAGCAGCGTAAAGACTAGCGGGAGTACAGATACGCAGTATTTT. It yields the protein CASSVKTSGSTDTQYF.

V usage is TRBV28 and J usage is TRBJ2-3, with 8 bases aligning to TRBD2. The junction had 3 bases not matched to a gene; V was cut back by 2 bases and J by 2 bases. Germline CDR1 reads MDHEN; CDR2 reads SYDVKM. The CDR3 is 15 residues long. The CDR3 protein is CASSLTSGDTDTQYF. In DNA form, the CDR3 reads TGTGCCAGCAGTTTAACTAGCGGAGACACAGATACGCAGTATTTT.

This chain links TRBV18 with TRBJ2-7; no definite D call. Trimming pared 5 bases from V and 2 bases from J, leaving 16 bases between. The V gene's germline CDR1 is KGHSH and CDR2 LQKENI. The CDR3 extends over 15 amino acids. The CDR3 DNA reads TGTGCCAGCTCATCCACCGGACCCGACCCCTACGAGCAGTACTTC. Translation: CASSSTGPDPYEQYF. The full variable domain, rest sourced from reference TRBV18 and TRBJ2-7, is NAGVMQNPRHLVRRRGQEARLRCSPMKGHSHVYWYRQLPEEGLKFMVYLQKENIIDESGMPKERFSAEFPKEGPSILRIQQVVRGDSAAYFCASSSTGPDPYEQYFGPGTRLTVT.

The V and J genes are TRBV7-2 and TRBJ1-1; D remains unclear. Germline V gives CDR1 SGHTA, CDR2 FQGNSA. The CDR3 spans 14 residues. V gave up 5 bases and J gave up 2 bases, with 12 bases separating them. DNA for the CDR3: TGTGCCAGCAGCAGAAGGACGGCTAACACTGAAGCTTTCTTT. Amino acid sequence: CASSRRTANTEAFF.

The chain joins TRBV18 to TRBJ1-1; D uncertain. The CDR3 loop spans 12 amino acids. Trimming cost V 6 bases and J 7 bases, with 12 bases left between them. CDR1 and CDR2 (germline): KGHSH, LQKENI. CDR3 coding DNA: TGTGCCAGCTCGCCCGAGGTAAATGAAGCTTTCTTT. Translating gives CASSPEVNEAFF.

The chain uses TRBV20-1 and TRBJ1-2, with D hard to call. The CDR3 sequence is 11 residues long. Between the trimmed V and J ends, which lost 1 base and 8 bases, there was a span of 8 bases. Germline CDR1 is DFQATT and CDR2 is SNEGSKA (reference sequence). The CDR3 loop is CSARGRRGYTF. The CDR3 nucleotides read TGCAGTGCTAGAGGACGCCGCGGCTACACCTTC.

The CDR3 DNA is TGCGCCAGCAGCCCTGGGCACTCGGGGGCCTACGAGCAGTACTTC. The encoded protein is CASSPGHSGAYEQYF. The J gene is TRBJ2-7, the V gene TRBV5-1; D may be TRBD2 (6 bases). Deletions cut 4 bases from V and 2 bases from J, with 16 bases between. The CDR3 loop spans 15 amino acids. Germline V gene lookup returns CDR1 SGHRS and CDR2 YFSETQ.

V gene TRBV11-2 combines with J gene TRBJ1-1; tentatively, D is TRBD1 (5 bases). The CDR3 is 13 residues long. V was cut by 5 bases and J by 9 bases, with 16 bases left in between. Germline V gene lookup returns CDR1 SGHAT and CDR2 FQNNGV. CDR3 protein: CASSRSQGLQAFF. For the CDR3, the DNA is TGTGCCAGCAGCCGATCGCAGGGATTACAAGCTTTCTTT.

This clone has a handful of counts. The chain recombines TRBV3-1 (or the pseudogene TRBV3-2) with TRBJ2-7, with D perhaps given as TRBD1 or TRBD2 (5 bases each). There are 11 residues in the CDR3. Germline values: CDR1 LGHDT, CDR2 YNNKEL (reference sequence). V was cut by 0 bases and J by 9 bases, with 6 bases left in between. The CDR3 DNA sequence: TGTGCCAGCAGCCAAGATGGGGGGCAGTACTTC. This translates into CASSQDGGQYF.

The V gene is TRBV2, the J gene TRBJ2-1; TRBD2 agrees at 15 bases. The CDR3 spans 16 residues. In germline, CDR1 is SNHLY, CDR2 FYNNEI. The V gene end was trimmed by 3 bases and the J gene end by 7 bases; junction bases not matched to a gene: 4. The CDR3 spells CASSERTSGRVNEQFF. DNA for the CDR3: TGTGCCAGCAGTGAGAGGACTAGCGGGAGGGTTAATGAGCAGTTCTTC.

CDR3 sequence (DNA): TGTGCCAGCAGCTTCTCCTTGAACAATCAGCCCCAGCATTTT. The encoded protein is CASSFSLNNQPQHF. This chain joins TRBV13 and TRBJ1-5, with D unclear. This CDR3 contains 14 residues. Germline V lookup: CDR1 PRHDT, CDR2 FYEKMQ (reference sequence). V was pared by 3 bases and J by 3 bases, with 9 bases between.

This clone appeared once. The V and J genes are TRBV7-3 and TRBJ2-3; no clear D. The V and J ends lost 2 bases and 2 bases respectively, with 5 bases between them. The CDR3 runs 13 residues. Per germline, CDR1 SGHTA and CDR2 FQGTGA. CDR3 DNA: TGTGCCAGCAGCTTATCACACACAGATACGCAGTATTTT. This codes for CASSLSHTDTQYF.

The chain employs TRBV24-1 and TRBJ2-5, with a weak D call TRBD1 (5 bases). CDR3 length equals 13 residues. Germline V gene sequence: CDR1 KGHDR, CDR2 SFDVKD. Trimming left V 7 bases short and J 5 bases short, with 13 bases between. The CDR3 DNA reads TGTGCCACCAGCCCAGGGCTTTGGGAGACCCAGTACTTC. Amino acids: CATSPGLWETQYF.

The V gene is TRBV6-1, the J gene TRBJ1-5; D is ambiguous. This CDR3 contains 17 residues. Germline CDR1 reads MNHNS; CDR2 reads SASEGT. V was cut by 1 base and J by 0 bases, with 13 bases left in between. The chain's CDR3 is CASSEVGRGDSNQPQHF. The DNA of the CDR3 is TGTGCCAGCAGTGAAGTGGGGAGAGGAGATAGCAATCAGCCCCAGCATTTT.

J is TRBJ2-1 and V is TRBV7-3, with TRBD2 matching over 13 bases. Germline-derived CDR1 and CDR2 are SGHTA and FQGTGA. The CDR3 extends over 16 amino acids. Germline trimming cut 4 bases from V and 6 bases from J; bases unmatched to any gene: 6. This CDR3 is CASSYQRLAGGNEQFF. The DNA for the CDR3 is TGTGCCAGCAGCTACCAGCGACTAGCGGGGGGCAATGAGCAGTTCTTC.